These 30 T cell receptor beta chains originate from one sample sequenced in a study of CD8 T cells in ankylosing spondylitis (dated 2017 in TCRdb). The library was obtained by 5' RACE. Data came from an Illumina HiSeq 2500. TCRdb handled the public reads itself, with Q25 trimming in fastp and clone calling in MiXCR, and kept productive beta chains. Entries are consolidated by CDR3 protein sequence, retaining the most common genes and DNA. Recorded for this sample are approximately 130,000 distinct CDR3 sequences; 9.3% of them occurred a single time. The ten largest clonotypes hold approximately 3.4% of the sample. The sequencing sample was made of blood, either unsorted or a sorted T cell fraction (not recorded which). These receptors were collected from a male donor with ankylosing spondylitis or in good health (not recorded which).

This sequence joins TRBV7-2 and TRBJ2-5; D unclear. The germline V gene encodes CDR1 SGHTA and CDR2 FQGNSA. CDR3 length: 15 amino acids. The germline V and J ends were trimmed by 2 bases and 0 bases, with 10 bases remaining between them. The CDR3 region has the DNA TGTGCCAGCAGCTTAACAAGACGGAACCAAGAGACCCAGTACTTC. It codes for CASSLTRRNQETQYF. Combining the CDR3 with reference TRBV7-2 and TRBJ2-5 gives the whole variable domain GAGVSQSPSNKVTEKGKDVELRCDPISGHTALYWYRQSLGQGLEFLIYFQGNSAPDKSGLPSDRFSAERTGGSVSTLTIQRTQQEDSAVYLCASSLTRRNQETQYFGPGTRLLVL.

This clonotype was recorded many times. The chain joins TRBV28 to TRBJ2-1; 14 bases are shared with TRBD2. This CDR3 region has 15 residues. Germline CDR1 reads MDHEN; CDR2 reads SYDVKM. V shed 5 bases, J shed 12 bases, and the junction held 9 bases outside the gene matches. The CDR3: CASSTALGLAGAQFF. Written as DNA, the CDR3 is TGTGCCAGCAGTACTGCATTGGGACTAGCGGGAGCGCAGTTCTTC.

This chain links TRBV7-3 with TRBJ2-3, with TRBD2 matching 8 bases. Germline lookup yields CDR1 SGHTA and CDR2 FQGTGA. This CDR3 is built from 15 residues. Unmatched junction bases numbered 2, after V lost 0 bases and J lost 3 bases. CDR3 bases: TGTGCCAGCAGCTTAACTAGCGGGGAAACAGATACGCAGTATTTT. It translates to CASSLTSGETDTQYF.

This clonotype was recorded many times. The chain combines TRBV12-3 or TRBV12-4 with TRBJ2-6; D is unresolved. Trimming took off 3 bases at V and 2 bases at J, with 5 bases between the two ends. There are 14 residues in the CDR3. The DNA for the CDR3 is TGTGCCAGCAGTTTTAGTGCTGGGGCCAACGTCCTGACTTTC. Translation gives CASSFSAGANVLTF.

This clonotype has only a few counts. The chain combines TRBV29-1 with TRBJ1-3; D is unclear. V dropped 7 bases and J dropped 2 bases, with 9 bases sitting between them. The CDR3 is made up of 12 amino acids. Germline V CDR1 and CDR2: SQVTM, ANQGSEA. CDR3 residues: CSAHAAGNTIYF. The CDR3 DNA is TGCAGCGCCCACGCGGCTGGAAACACCATATATTTT.

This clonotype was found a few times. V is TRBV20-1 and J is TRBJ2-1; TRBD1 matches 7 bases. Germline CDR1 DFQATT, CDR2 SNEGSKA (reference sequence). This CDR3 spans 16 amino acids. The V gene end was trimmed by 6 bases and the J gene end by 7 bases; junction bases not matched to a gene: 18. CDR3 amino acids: CSANVRDRRGRNEQFF. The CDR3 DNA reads TGCAGTGCCAACGTCCGGGACAGAAGAGGAAGGAATGAGCAGTTCTTC.

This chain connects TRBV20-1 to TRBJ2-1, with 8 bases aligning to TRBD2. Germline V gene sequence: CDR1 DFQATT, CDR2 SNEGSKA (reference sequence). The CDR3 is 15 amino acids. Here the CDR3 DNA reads TGCTTCGGGGCCGGGACTAGGGGATCCTACAATGAGCAGTTCTTC. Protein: CFGAGTRGSYNEQFF.

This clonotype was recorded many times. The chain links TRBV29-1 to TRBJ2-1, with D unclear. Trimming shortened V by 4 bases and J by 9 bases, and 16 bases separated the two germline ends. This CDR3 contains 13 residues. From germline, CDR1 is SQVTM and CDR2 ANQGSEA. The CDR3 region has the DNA TGCAGCGTTGCGTTAGCCTCCAATGGTGAGCAGTTCTTC. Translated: CSVALASNGEQFF.

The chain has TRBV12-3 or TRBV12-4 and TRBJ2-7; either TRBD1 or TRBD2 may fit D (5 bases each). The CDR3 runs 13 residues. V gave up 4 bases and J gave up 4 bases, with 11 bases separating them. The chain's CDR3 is CASSSRDGYEQYF. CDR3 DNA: TGTGCCAGCAGTTCCCGGGACGGTTACGAGCAGTACTTC.

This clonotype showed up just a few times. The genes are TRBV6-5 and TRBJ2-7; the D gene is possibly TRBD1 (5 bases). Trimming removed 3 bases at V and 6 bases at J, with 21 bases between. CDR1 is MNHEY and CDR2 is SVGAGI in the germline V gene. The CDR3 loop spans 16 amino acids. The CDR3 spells CASSYSPSSVQVEQYF. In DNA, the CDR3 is TGTGCCAGCAGTTATTCCCCCAGCTCTGTACAGGTCGAGCAGTACTTC.

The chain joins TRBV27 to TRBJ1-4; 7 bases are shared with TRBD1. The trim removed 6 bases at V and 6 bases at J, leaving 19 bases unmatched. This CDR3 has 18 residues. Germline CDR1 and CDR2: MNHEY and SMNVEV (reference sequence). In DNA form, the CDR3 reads TGTGCCAGCAGGCCTATGACAGGGCCTGGACTGCCTTATGAAAAACTGTTTTTT. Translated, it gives CASRPMTGPGLPYEKLFF.

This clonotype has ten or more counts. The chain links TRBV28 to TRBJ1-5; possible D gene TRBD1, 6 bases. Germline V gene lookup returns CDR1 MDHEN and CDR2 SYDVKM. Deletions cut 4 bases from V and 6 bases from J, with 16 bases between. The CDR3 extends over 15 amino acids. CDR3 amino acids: CASSSPGRGGQPQHF. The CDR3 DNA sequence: TGTGCCAGCAGTTCCCCCGGCAGGGGAGGTCAGCCCCAGCATTTT.

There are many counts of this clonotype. CDR3: CATVRASGSGEQFF. CDR3 in DNA: TGTGCCACTGTCCGGGCTAGCGGGAGCGGTGAGCAGTTCTTC. V and J are TRBV24-1 and TRBJ2-1; 10 nucleotides match TRBD2. V lost 10 bases, J lost 9 bases, and 11 bases stayed unmatched. Germline assignment: CDR1 KGHDR and CDR2 SFDVKD. The CDR3 length is 14 residues.

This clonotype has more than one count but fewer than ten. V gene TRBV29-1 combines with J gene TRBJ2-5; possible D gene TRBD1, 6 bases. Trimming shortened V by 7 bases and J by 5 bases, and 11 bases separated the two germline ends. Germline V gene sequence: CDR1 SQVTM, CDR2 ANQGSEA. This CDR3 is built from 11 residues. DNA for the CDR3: TGCAGCGCCACAGGGTGGGAGACCCAGTACTTC. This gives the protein CSATGWETQYF.

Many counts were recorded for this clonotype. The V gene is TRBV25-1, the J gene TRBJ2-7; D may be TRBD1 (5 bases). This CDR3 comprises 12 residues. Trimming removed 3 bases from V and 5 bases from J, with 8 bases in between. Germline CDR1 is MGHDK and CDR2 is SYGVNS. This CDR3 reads CASSDQGNEQYF. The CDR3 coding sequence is TGTGCCAGCAGTGACCAGGGAAACGAGCAGTACTTC.

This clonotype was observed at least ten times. The CDR3 spells CATGLAGLSSYEQYF. The DNA of the CDR3 is TGTGCCACCGGACTAGCGGGACTGAGCTCCTACGAGCAGTACTTC. This chain joins TRBV7-2 and TRBJ2-7; 12 bases are shared with TRBD2. CDR3 length: 15 residues. V trimming: 10 bases; J trimming: 0 bases; junction bases outside the gene matches: 7. Germline values: CDR1 SGHTA, CDR2 FQGNSA.

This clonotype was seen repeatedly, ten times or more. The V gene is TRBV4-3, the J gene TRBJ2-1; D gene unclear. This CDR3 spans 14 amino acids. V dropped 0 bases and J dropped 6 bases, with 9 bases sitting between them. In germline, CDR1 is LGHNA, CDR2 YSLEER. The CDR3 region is CASSQDSRTNEQFF. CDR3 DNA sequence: TGCGCCAGCAGCCAAGATTCCCGTACCAATGAGCAGTTCTTC.

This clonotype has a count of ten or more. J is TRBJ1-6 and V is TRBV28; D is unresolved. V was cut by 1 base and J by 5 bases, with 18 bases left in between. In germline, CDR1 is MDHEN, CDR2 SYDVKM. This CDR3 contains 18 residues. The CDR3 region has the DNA TGTGCCAGCAGTTTATCTTTCCCACCCGCTCGAGATAATTCACCCCTCCACTTT. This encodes CASSLSFPPARDNSPLHF.

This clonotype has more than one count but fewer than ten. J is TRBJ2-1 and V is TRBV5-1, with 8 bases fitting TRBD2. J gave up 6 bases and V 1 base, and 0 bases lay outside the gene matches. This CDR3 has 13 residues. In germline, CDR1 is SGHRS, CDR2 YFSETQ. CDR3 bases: TGCGCCAGCAGCTTGAGCGGGGGCAATGAGCAGTTCTTC. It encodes CASSLSGGNEQFF.

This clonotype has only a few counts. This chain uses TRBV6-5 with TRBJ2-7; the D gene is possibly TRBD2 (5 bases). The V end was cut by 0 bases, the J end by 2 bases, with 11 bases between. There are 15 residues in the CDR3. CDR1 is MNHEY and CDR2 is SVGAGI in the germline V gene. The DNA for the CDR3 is TGTGCCAGCAGTTACTCGTCCGCCGGGACCTACGAGCAGTACTTC. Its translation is CASSYSSAGTYEQYF.

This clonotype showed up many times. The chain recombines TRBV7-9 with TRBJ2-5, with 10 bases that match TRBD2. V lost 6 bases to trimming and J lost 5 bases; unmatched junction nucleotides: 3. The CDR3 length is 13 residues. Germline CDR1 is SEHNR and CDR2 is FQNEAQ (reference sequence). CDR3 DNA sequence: TGTGCCAGCAGGGTAGCGGGAGGTGAGACCCAGTACTTC. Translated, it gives CASRVAGGETQYF.

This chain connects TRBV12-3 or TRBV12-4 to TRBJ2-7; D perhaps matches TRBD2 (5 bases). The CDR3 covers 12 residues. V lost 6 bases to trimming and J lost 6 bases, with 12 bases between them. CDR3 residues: CASSPGVREQYF. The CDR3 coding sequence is TGTGCCAGCAGCCCCGGGGTTCGCGAGCAGTACTTC.

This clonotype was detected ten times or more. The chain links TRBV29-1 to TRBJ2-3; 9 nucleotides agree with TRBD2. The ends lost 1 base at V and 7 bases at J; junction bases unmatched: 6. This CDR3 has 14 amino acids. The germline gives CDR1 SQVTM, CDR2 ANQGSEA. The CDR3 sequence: CSVEGVAGVYTQYF. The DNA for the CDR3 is TGCAGCGTTGAAGGGGTAGCGGGAGTGTATACGCAGTATTTT.

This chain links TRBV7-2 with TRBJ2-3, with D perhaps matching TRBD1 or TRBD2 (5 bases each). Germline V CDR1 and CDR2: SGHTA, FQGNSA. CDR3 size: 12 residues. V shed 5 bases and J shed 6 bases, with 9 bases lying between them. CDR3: CASSPGPDTQYF. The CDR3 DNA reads TGTGCCAGCAGCCCGGGGCCGGATACGCAGTATTTT.

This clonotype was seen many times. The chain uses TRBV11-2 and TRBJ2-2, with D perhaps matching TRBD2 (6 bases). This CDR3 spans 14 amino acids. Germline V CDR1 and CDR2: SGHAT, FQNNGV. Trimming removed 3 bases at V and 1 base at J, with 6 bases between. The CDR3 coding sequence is TGTGCCAGCAGCTTTAGCGGGAACACCGGGGAGCTGTTTTTT. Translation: CASSFSGNTGELFF.

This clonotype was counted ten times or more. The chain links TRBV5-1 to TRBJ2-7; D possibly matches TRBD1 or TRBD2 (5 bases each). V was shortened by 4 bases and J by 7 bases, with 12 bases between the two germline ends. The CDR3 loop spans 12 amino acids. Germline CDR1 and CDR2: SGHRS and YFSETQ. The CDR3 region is CASSIGTTEQYF. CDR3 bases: TGCGCCAGCAGCATCGGGACCACGGAGCAGTACTTC. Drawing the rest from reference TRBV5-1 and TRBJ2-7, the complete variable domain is KAGVTQTPRYLIKTRGQQVTLSCSPISGHRSVSWYQQTPGQGLQFLFEYFSETQRNKGNFPGRFSGRQFSNSRSEMNVSTLELGDSALYLCASSIGTTEQYFGPGTRLTVT.

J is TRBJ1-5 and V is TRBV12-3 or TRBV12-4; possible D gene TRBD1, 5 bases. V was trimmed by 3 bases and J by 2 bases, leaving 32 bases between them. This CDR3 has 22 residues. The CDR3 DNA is TGTGCCAGCAGTTTTGGGGACCATAGGTGGGGTGTAGGTTCGCTCCGCAATCAGCCCCAGCATTTT. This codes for CASSFGDHRWGVGSLRNQPQHF.

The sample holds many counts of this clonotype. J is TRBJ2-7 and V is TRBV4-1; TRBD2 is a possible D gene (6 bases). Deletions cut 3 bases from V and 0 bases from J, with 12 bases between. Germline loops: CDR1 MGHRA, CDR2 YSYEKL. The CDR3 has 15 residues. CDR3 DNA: TGCGCCAGCAGCCAGGCTCCGACTAGCTCCTACGAGCAGTACTTC. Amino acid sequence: CASSQAPTSSYEQYF.

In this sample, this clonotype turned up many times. CDR3 DNA: TGCAGCGGTGGGGGTGGTGCCGACGAGCAGTACTTC. Translation gives CSGGGGADEQYF. The chain couples TRBV29-1 to TRBJ2-7; D is perhaps TRBD1 or TRBD2 (5 bases each). This CDR3 has 12 amino acids. Trimming took off 7 bases at V and 5 bases at J, with 15 bases between the two ends. Germline V lookup: CDR1 SQVTM, CDR2 ANQGSEA.

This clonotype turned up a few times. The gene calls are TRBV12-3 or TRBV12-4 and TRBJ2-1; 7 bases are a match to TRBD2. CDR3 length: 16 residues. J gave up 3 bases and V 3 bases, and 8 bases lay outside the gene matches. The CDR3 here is CASSFRLAANYNEQFF. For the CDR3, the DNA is TGTGCCAGCAGTTTTCGGCTAGCGGCCAACTACAATGAGCAGTTCTTC.